Here is one TCR beta chain with its context. The antigen remains undetermined. The source of the sample is a study of cytomegalovirus exposure and HLA in healthy donors. V lost 5 bases, J lost 0 bases, and 12 bases lay in between. The CDR3 loop spans 15 amino acids. Germline CDR1 is SEHNR and CDR2 is FQNEAQ (reference sequence). PCR employed 60 Vbeta and 13 Jbeta primers. TCRdb keeps only in-frame clones here, not all; method: immunoSEQ multiplex PCR. This repertoire shows roughly 180,000 clones, approximately 80% found once; its top ten account for 1% to 1.5%. General study points: Several V segments, TRBV6-2 and TRBV6-3 among them, could not be told apart and were dropped. Prior analysis indicated that the majority of TCR beta V segments exhibited productivity approximately 87% or approximately 30% of the time. With high specificity and sensitivity, the classifier reportedly diagnosed cytomegalovirus status. Later analysis indicated greater clonal expansion among HLA-associated TCR beta chains than among equally common other chains.

Sequencing input: PBMCs. This sequence originates from a girl aged 2-10 years in good health and CMV-seropositive. This chain connects TRBV7-9 to TRBJ2-3, with D perhaps TRBD1 (6 bases). This chain's CDR3 is CASSLGQSSTDTQYF. CDR3 DNA: TGTGCCAGCAGCCTCGGACAGTCTAGCACAGATACGCAGTATTTT.